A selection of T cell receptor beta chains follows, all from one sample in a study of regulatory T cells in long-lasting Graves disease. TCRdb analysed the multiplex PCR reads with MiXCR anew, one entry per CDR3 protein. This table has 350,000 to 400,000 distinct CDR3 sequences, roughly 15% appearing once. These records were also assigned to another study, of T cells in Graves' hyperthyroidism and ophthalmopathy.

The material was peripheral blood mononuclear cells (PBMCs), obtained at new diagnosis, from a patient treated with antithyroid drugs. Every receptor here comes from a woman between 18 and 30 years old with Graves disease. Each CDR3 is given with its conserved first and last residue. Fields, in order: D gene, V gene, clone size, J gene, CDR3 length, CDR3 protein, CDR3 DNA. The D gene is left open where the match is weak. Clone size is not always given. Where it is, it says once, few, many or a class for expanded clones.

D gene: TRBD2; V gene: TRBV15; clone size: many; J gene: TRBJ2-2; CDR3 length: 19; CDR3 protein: CATSRAYPRREALVGELFF; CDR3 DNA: TGTGCCACCAGCAGAGCGTACCCTAGGCGGGAGGCTCTCGTCGGGGAGCTGTTTTTT
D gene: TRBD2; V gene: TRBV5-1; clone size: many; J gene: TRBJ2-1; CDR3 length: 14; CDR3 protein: CASRRLAGGDEQFF; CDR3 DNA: TGCGCCAGCAGGAGACTAGCGGGAGGGGATGAGCAGTTCTTC
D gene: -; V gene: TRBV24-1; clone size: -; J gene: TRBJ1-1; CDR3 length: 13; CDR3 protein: CATRPTGSTEAFF; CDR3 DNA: TGTGCCACCAGACCAACAGGGAGCACTGAAGCTTTCTTT
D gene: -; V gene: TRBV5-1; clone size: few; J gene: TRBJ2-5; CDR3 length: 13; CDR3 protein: CASRQTEQETQYF; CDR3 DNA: TGCGCCAGCAGACAGACAGAGCAAGAGACCCAGTACTTC
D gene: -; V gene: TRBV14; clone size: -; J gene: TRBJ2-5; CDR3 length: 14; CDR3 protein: CASSQLGQQETQYF; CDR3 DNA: TGTGCCAGCAGCCAGCTAGGACAGCAAGAGACCCAGTACTTC
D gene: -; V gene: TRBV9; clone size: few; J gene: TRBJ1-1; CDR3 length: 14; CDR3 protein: CASSDLTGFSGAFF; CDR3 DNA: TGTGCCAGCAGCGACCTGACAGGTTTCTCGGGAGCTTTCTTT
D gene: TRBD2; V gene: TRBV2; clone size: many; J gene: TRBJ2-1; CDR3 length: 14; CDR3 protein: CASNLAVSYNEQFF; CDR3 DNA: TGTGCCAGCAACCTAGCGGTCTCCTACAATGAGCAGTTCTTC
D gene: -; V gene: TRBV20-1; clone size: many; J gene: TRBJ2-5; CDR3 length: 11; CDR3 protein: CSAIPLETQYF; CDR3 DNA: TGCAGTGCTATCCCACTCGAGACCCAGTACTTC
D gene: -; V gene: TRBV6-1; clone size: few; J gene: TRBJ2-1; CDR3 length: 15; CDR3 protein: CASSPSNRPDNEQFF; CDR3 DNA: TGTGCCAGCAGCCCTTCCAACAGGCCAGACAATGAGCAGTTCTTC
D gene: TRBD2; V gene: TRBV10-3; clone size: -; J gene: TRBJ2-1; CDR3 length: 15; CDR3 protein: CAISPGLAGYNEQFF; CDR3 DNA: TGTGCCATCAGTCCGGGACTAGCGGGATACAATGAGCAGTTCTTC
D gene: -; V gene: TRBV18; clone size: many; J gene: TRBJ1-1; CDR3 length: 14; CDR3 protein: CASSQTGPGLEAFF; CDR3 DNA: TGTGCCAGCTCACAGACAGGCCCGGGACTTGAAGCTTTCTTT
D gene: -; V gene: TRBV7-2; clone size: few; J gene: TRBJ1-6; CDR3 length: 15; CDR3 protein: CASSLPRGYNSPLHF; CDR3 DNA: TGTGCCAGCAGCTTACCCAGGGGTTATAATTCACCCCTCCACTTT
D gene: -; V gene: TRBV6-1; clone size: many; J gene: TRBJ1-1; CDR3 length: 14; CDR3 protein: CASSKTAMNTEAFF; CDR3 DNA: TGTGCCAGCAGTAAGACAGCTATGAACACTGAAGCTTTCTTT
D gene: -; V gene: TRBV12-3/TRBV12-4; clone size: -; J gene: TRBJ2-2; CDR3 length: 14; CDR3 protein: CASTPRAGLGELFF; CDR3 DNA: TGTGCCAGCACCCCTAGGGCGGGCCTCGGGGAGCTGTTTTTT
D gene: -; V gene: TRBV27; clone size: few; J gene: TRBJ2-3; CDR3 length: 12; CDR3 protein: CASSLWGDTQYF; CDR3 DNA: TGTGCCAGCAGTTTATGGGGAGATACGCAGTATTTT
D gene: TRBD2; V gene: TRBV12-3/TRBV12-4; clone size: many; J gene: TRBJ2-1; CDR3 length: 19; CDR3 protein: CASSFERSGRAGSMNEQFF; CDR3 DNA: TGTGCCAGCAGTTTTGAGAGGAGCGGGAGGGCCGGTAGTATGAATGAGCAGTTCTTC
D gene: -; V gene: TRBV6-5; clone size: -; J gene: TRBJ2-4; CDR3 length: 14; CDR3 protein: CASSSPLLANIQYF; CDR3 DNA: TGTGCCAGCAGTTCCCCCCTTTTGGCAAACATTCAGTACTTC
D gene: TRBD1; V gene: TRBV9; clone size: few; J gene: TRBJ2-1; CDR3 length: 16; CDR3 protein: CASSVGQGKMDNEQFF; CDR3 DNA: TGTGCCAGCAGCGTCGGACAGGGCAAAATGGACAATGAGCAGTTCTTC
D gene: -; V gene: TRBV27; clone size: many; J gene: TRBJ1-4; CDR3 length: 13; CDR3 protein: CASSLLIGEKLFF; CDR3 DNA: TGTGCCAGCAGTTTACTCATCGGCGAAAAACTGTTTTTT
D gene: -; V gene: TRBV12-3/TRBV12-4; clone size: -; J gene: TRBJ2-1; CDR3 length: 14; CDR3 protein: CASSPRTLTGEQFF; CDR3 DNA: TGTGCCAGCAGTCCCCGGACCCTAACAGGGGAGCAGTTCTTC
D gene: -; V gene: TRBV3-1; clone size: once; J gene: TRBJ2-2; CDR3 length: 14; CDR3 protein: CASSQEVSSGELFF; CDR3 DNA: TGTGCCAGCAGCCAAGAAGTGAGTTCCGGGGAGCTGTTTTTT
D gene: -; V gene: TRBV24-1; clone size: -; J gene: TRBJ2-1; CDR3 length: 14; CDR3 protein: CATRGNREDHEQFF; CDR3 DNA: TGTGCCACCAGGGGGAACAGGGAGGACCATGAGCAGTTCTTC
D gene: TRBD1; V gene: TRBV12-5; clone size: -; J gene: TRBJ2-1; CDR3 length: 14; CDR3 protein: CASGRGDSYNEQFF; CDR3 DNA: TGTGCTAGTGGCCGTGGGGACAGTTACAATGAGCAGTTCTTC
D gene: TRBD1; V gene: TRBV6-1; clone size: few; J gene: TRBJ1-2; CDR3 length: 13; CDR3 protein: CASRIQGASGYTF; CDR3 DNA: TGTGCCAGCAGGATACAGGGGGCGAGTGGCTACACCTTC
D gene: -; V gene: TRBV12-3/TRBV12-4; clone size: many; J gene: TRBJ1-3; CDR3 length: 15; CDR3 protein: CATSKDGTVGNTIYF; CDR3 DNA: TGTGCCACCTCCAAAGACGGGACGGTCGGAAACACCATATATTTT
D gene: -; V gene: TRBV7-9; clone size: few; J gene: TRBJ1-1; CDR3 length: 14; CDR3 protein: CASSPGTKNTEAFF; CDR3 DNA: TGTGCCAGCAGCCCCGGGACAAAGAACACTGAAGCTTTCTTT
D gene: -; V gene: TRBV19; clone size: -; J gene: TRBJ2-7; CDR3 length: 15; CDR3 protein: CASSITAGPSYEQYF; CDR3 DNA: TGTGCCAGTAGTATTACGGCAGGGCCCTCCTACGAGCAGTACTTC
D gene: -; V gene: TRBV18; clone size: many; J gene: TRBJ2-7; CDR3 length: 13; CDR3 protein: CASSPYDSYEQYF; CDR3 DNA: TGTGCCAGCTCACCTTATGACAGCTACGAGCAGTACTTC
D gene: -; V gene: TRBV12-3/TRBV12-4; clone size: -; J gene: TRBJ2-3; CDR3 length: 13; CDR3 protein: CASSFDSTDTQYF; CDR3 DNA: TGTGCCAGCAGTTTTGATAGCACAGATACGCAGTATTTT
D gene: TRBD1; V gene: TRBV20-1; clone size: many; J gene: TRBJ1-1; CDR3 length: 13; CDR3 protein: CSATGTGATEAFF; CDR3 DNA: TGCAGTGCTACCGGGACAGGGGCCACTGAAGCTTTCTTT
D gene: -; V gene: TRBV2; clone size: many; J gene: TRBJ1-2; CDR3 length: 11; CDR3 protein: CASSITDGYTF; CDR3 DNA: TGTGCCAGCAGTATCACAGATGGCTACACCTTC
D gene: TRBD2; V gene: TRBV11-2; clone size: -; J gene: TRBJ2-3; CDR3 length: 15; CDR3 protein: CASSSRAGELDTQYF; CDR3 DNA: TGTGCCAGCAGCTCGCGAGCGGGAGAGTTAGATACGCAGTATTTT
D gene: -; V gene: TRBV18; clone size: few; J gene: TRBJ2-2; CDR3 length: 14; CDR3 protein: CASSPDNGGGELFF; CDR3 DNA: TGTGCCAGCTCACCAGATAACGGAGGCGGGGAGCTGTTTTTT
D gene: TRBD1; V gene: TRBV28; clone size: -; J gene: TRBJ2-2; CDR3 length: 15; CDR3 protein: CASRKRQGSTGELFF; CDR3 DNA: TGTGCCAGCAGAAAGAGACAGGGAAGTACCGGGGAGCTGTTTTTT
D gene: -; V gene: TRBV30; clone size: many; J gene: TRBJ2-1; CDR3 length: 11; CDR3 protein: CAWSGPGLPFF; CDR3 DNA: TGTGCCTGGAGCGGGCCGGGCCTTCCGTTCTTC
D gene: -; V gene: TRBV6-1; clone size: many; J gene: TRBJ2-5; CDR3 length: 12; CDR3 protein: CASSGLKETQYF; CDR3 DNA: TGTGCCAGCAGTGGATTGAAAGAGACCCAGTACTTC
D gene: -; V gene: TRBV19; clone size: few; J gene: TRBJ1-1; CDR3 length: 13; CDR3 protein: CASRTGKDTEAFF; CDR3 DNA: TGTGCCAGTCGAACGGGTAAGGACACTGAAGCTTTCTTT
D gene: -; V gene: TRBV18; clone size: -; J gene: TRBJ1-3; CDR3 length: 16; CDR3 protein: CASSPLGGSSGNTIYF; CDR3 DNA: TGTGCCAGCTCACCCCTGGGCGGTAGCTCTGGAAACACCATATATTTT
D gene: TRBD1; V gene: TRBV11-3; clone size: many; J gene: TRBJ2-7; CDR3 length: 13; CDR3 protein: CASRGTDGTGLYF; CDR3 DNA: TGTGCCAGCAGGGGTACCGACGGGACAGGTCTATACTTC
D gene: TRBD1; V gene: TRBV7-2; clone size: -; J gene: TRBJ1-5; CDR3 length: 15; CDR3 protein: CASSRDRNSNQPQHF; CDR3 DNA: TGTGCCAGCAGTCGGGACAGAAATAGCAATCAGCCCCAGCATTTT
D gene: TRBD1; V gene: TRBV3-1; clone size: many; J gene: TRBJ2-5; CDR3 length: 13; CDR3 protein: CASSQGGQGTQYF; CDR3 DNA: TGTGCCAGCAGCCAAGGCGGACAGGGGACCCAGTACTTC